This T cell receptor (beta chain) was retrieved from a study of CD4 T cells in relation to SARS-CoV-2 and coronaviruses. Overall study findings and caveats: Crossreactivity was assessed only for spike protein, not other viral proteins. Crossreactive clones expanded significantly less to SARS-CoV-2 than monoreactive clones. No donor gave both pre-pandemic and post-infection samples.

Generated by immunoSEQ multiplex PCR, the TCRdb table keeps only in-frame clones and is missing some. The sample records 60,000 to 85,000 clones, approximately 95% being singletons. CDR1 SGHRS and CDR2 YFSETQ come from the germline V gene. CDR3 length: 14 residues. The V and J ends lost 1 base and 8 bases, in that order; junction bases with no gene match: 5. To note about this clone: Its antigen is as yet unknown.

The unexposed donors gave CD4+ T cells in about 2010-2018, prior to COVID-19. The sequenced sample consisted of naive CD4+ T cells from PBMCs. Described subset: naive CD4+ T cells isolated by negative enrichment. This clonotype was sampled from a human donor in good health. The chain recombines TRBV5-1 with TRBJ2-1; TRBD2 aligns across 8 bases. CDR3 in DNA: TGCGCCAGCAGCTTGTCGGGAGGGGGGGATGAGCAGTTCTTC. Its translation: CASSLSGGGDEQFF.